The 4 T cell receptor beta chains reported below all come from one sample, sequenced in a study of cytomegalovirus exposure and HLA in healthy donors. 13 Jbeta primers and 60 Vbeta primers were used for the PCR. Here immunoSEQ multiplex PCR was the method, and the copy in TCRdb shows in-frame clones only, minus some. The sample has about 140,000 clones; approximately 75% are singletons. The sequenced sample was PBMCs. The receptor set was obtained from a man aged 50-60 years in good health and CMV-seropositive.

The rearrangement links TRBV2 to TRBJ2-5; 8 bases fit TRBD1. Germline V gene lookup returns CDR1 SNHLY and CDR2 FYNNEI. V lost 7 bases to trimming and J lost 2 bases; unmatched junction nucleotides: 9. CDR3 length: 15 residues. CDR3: CASKTGDWLQETQYF. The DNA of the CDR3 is TGTGCCAGCAAGACAGGGGACTGGTTACAAGAGACCCAGTACTTC.

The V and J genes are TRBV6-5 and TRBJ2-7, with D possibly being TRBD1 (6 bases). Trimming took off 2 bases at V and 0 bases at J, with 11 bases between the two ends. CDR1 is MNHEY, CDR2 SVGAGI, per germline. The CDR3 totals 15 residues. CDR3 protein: CASSYARQVSYEQYF. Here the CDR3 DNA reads TGTGCCAGCAGTTACGCAAGACAGGTCTCCTACGAGCAGTACTTC.

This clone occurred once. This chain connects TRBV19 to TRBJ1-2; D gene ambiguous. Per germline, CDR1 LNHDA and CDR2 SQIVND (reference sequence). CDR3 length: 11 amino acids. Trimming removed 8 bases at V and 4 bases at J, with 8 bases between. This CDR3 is CASDTRYGYTF. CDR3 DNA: TGTGCCAGTGACACTCGCTATGGCTACACCTTC.

The CDR3 spells CASSSQGGRGTYNEQFF. CDR3 bases: TGCGCCAGCAGCTCCCAAGGCGGGAGGGGGACCTACAATGAGCAGTTCTTC. The chain recombines TRBV5-1 with TRBJ2-1; 9 bases are a match to TRBD2. V dropped 3 bases and J dropped 2; count of bases not matched to a gene: 9. The CDR3 loop spans 17 amino acids. Germline V gene data show CDR1 as SGHRS and CDR2 as YFSETQ.